This T cell receptor beta chain was documented in a study of identical twins. The CDR3 is 17 residues long. The V gene end was trimmed by 2 bases and the J gene end by 4 bases; junction bases not matched to a gene: 7. CDR1 is MGHRA and CDR2 is YSYEKL in the germline V gene. After template switching added a universal primer site, the resulting cDNA carried unique molecular identifiers. Each CDR3 protein gets one entry after TCRdb re-called the 5' RACE reads with MiXCR. The repertoire includes some 250,000 distinct CDR3 sequences, approximately 11% of them detected once, and about 4% sits in the top ten. These records were also assigned to another study, of yellow fever vaccine responses in identical twins. That report adds: Twins' vaccine T cell responses reportedly seemed partly convergent and partly personalized.

The sequencing sample was made of memory (CD45RO+) T cells sorted from blood. V is TRBV4-1 and J is TRBJ2-1; TRBD2 agrees at 11 bases. The sequence came from a young woman in good health. The CDR3 sequence: CASSQPWGLADYNEQFF. The CDR3, as DNA: TGCGCCAGCAGCCAACCTTGGGGACTAGCGGATTACAATGAGCAGTTCTTC.